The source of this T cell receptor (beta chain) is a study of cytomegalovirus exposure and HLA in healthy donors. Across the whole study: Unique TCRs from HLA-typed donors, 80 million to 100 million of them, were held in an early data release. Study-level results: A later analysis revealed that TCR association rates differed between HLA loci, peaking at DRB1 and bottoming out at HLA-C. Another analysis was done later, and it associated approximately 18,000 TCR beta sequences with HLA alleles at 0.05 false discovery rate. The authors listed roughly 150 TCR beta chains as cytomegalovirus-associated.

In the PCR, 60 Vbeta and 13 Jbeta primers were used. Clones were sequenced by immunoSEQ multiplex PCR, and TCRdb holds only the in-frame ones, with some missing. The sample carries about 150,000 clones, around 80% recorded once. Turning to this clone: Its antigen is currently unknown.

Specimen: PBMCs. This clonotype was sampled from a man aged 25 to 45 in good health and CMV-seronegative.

The CDR3 DNA reads as TGTGCCAGCAGTTACAGGGAGTCTGGGGATACGCAGTATTTT. The encoded protein is CASSYRESGDTQYF. The chain joins TRBV6-5 to TRBJ2-3, with TRBD2 as a possible D gene (5 bases). The ends were cut back, 2 bases at V and 6 bases at J, with 12 bases in the middle. The CDR3 loop spans 14 amino acids. Germline CDR1 is MNHEY and CDR2 is SVGAGI.